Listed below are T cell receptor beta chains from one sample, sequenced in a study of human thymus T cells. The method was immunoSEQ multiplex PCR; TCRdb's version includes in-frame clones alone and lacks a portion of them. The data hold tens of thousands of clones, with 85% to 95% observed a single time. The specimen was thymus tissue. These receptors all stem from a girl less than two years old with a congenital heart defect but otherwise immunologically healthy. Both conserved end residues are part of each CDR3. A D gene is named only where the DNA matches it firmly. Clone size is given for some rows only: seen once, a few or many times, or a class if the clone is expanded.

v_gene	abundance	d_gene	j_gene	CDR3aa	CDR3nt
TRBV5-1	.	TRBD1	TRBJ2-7	CASARDSTYEQYF	TGCGCCAGCGCAAGGGACAGCACCTACGAGCAGTACTTC
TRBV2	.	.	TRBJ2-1	CASTGERAGNNEQFF	TGTGCCAGCACCGGGGAGAGGGCTGGAAACAATGAGCAGTTCTTC
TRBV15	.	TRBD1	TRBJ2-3	CATSSHGQGKEDTQYF	TGTGCCACCAGCAGCCACGGACAGGGCAAGGAAGATACGCAGTATTTT
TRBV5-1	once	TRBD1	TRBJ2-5	CASSLRGPGTQYF	TGCGCCAGCAGCTTAAGGGGGCCTGGGACCCAGTACTTC
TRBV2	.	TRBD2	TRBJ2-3	CASTWTSGSPGGGTDTQYF	TGTGCCAGCACATGGACTAGCGGGAGCCCCGGGGGGGGCACAGATACGCAGTATTTT
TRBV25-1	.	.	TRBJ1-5	CASSGATVNQPQHF	TGTGCCAGCAGTGGTGCGACAGTCAATCAGCCCCAGCATTTT
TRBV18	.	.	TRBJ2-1	CASSPQGYYYNEQFF	TGTGCCAGCTCACCACAGGGTTACTACTACAATGAGCAGTTCTTC
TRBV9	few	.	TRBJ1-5	CASSARGELGQPQHF	TGTGCCAGCAGCGCAAGGGGGGAATTGGGTCAGCCCCAGCATTTT
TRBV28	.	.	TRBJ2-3	CASSWPPGTDTQYF	TGTGCCAGCAGTTGGCCCCCCGGCACAGATACGCAGTATTTT
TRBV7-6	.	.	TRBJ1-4	CASSHNRTRGLGPTNEKLFF	TGTGCCAGCAGCCATAACCGGACGAGGGGCCTCGGCCCAACTAATGAAAAACTGTTTTTT
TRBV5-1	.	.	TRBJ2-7	CASSPSRGLEYEQYF	TGCGCCAGCAGCCCGTCACGTGGGCTAGAGTACGAGCAGTACTTC
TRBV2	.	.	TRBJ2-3	CASRATRVADTQYF	TGTGCCAGCAGGGCTACTAGGGTTGCAGATACGCAGTATTTT
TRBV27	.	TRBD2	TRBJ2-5	CASSTIRGTSGRGRRETQYF	TGTGCCAGCAGTACCATCAGGGGAACTAGCGGGAGGGGAAGGCGGGAGACCCAGTACTTC
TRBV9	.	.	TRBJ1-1	CASSAETFGKAFF	TGTGCCAGCAGCGCAGAGACATTCGGAAAAGCTTTCTTT
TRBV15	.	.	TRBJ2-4	CATSRERDLNIQYF	TGTGCCACCAGCAGAGAAAGGGACTTAAACATTCAGTACTTC
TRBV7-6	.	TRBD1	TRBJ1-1	CASSSDRGGTEAFF	TGTGCCAGCAGCTCGGACAGGGGAGGGACTGAAGCTTTCTTT
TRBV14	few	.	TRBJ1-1	CASSQPPGENTEAFF	TGTGCCAGCAGCCAACCCCCAGGGGAGAACACTGAAGCTTTCTTT
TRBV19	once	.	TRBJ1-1	CATGIRGVNTEAFF	TGTGCCACCGGAATTAGAGGGGTGAACACTGAAGCTTTCTTT
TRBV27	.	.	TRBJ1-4	CASTPTVPNEKLFF	TGTGCCAGCACCCCGACCGTGCCTAATGAAAAACTGTTTTTT
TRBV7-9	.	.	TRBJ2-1	CASSPIPHYENEQFF	TGTGCCAGCAGCCCCATCCCCCATTACGAGAATGAGCAGTTCTTC
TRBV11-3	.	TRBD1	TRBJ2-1	CASSLGTGSHNEQFF	TGTGCCAGCAGCCTCGGGACAGGGTCTCACAATGAGCAGTTCTTC
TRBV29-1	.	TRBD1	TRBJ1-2	CSVEPPPPDRGIHHYGYTF	TGCAGCGTTGAGCCCCCGCCTCCGGACAGGGGCATCCACCACTATGGCTACACCTTC
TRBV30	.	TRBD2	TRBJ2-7	CAWTQLAGGPDEQYF	TGTGCCTGGACCCAACTAGCGGGAGGGCCTGACGAGCAGTACTTC
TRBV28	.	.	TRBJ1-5	CASSLMAPRQDSNQPQHF	TGTGCCAGCAGCCTTATGGCCCCTCGACAGGATAGCAATCAGCCCCAGCATTTT
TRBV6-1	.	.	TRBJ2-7	CASSDPLLASGSYEQYF	TGTGCCAGCAGTGATCCCCTTCTAGCGTCCGGCTCCTACGAGCAGTACTTC
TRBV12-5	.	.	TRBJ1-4	CASGLVDVAPLGDRNNEKLFF	TGTGCTAGTGGTTTGGTAGATGTGGCCCCACTTGGCGACCGGAATAATGAAAAACTGTTTTTT
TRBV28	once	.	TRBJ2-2	CASKDSIWADGELFF	TGTGCCAGCAAAGACAGCATCTGGGCGGACGGGGAGCTGTTTTTT
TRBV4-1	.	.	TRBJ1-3	CASSQQIGASGNTIYF	TGCGCCAGCAGCCAACAAATCGGGGCCTCTGGAAACACCATATATTTT
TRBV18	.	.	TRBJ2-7	CASSPPGQPYEQYF	TGTGCCAGCTCACCACCGGGCCAGCCGTACGAGCAGTACTTC
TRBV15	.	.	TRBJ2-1	CATSRRPAIWDHYNEQFF	TGTGCCACCAGCAGACGTCCCGCTATATGGGACCATTACAATGAGCAGTTCTTC
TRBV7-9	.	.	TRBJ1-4	CASSAINEKLFF	TGTGCCAGCAGCGCTATAAATGAAAAACTGTTTTTT
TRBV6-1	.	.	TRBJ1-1	CASSSQVNTEAFF	TGTGCCAGCAGTTCTCAGGTGAACACTGAAGCTTTCTTT
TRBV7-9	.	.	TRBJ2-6	CASSLWEVLTF	TGTGCCAGCAGCTTATGGGAAGTCCTGACTTTC
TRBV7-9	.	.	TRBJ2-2	CAGTLGRPDTGELFF	TGTGCCGGGACCCTGGGCAGGCCGGATACCGGGGAGCTGTTTTTT
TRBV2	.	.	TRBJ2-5	CASTAGQETQYF	TGTGCCAGCACGGCCGGCCAAGAGACCCAGTACTTC
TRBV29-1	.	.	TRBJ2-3	CSVENGASTDTQYF	TGCAGCGTTGAAAATGGGGCGAGCACAGATACGCAGTATTTT
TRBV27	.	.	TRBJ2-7	CASSLSSVPLSYEQYF	TGTGCCAGCAGTTTGTCCTCGGTACCCCTATCCTACGAGCAGTACTTC
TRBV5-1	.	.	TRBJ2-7	CASSLFPGTFSYEQYF	TGCGCCAGCAGCTTGTTCCCCGGGACGTTTTCCTACGAGCAGTACTTC
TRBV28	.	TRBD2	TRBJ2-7	CASSSGLAGIVGYEQYF	TGTGCCAGCAGTTCCGGACTAGCGGGAATCGTAGGATACGAGCAGTACTTC
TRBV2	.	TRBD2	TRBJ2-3	CASSLPRTSGRTDTQYF	TGTGCCAGCAGCTTGCCACGGACTAGCGGGAGAACAGATACGCAGTATTTT
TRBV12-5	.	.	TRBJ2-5	CASSLDQQETQYF	TGTGCTAGCTCCCTTGACCAACAAGAGACCCAGTACTTC
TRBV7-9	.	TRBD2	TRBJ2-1	CASSLWREPYNEQFF	TGTGCCAGCAGCTTATGGCGGGAGCCCTACAATGAGCAGTTCTTC
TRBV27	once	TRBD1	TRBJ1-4	CASSLGGGVGTNEKLFF	TGTGCCAGCAGTTTAGGAGGGGGCGTTGGGACTAATGAAAAACTGTTTTTT
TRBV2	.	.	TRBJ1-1	CASSEGVGDTNTEAFF	TGTGCCAGCAGTGAAGGTGTAGGGGATACGAACACTGAAGCTTTCTTT
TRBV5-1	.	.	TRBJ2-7	CASSLAGGVYEQYF	TGCGCCAGCAGCTTGGCAGGGGGGGTGTACGAGCAGTACTTC
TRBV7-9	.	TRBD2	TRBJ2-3	CASSLGRRTSGSSDTQYF	TGTGCCAGCAGCTTAGGTCGTAGAACTAGCGGGAGCTCAGATACGCAGTATTTT
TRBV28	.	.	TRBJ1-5	CASSLCQGNQPQHF	TGTGCCAGCAGTTTGTGTCAGGGAAATCAGCCCCAGCATTTT
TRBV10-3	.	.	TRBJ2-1	CAITGTNPYNEQFF	TGTGCCATCACTGGGACCAACCCCTACAATGAGCAGTTCTTC
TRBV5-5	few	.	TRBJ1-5	CASSPPGLGNQPQHF	TGTGCCAGCAGCCCTCCGGGGCTAGGCAATCAGCCCCAGCATTTT
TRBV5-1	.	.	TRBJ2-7	CASSLVSERLYEQYF	TGCGCCAGCAGCTTGGTGTCAGAACGACTCTACGAGCAGTACTTC
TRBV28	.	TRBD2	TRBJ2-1	CASSPHLYSGRVVNEQFF	TGTGCCAGCAGTCCACACCTCTATAGCGGGAGGGTGGTTAATGAGCAGTTCTTC
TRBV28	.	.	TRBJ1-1	CASSFCGDGTMNTEAFF	TGTGCCAGCAGTTTTTGCGGGGACGGGACCATGAACACTGAAGCTTTCTTT
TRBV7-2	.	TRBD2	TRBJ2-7	CASSLEPEREILGDEQYF	TGTGCCAGCAGCTTAGAACCAGAGCGGGAGATCTTAGGGGACGAGCAGTACTTC
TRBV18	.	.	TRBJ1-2	CASSPRQAYYGYTF	TGTGCCAGCTCACCAAGACAGGCCTACTATGGCTACACCTTC
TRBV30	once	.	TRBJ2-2	CAFPVGGHTGELFF	TGTGCCTTCCCGGTGGGGGGCCACACCGGGGAGCTGTTTTTT
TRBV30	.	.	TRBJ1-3	CAWSTPRQEKTPIYF	TGTGCCTGGAGTACCCCGCGACAGGAAAAAACCCCCATATATTTT